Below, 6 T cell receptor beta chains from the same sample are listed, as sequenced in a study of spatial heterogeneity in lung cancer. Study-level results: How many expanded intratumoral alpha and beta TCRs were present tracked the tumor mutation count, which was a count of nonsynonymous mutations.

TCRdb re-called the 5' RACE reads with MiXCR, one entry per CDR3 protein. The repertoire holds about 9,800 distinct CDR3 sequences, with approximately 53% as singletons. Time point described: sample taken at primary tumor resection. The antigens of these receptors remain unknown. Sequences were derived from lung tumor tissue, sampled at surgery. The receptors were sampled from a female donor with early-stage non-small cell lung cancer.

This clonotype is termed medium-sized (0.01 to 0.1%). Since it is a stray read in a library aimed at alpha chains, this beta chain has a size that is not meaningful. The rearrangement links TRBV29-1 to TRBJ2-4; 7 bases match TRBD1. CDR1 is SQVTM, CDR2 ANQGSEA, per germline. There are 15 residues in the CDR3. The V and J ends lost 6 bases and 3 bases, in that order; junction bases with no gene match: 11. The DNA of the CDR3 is TGCAGCGTGAGAACAGGGGTTTATGGCAAAAACATTCAGTACTTC. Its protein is CSVRTGVYGKNIQYF.

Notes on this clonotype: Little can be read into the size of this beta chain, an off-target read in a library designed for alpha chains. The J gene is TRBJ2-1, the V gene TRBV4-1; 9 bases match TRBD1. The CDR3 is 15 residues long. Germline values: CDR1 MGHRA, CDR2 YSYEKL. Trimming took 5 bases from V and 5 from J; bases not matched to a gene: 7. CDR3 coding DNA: TGCGCCAGCAGCAACCGGGACAGGGCGAACAATGAGCAGTTCTTC. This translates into CASSNRDRANNEQFF.

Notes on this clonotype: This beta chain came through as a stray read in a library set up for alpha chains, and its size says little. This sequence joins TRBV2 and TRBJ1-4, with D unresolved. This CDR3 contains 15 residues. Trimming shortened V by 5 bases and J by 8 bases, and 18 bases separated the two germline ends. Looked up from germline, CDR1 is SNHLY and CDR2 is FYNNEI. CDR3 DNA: TGTGCCAGCAGTCCGTTACGGGCAGGAGGCGAAAAACTGTTTTTT. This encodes CASSPLRAGGEKLFF. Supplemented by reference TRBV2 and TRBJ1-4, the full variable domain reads EPEVTQTPSHQVTQMGQEVILRCVPISNHLYFYWYRQILGQKVEFLVSFYNNEISEKSEIFDDQFSVERPDGSNFTLKIRSTKLEDSAMYFCASSPLRAGGEKLFFGSGTQLSVL.

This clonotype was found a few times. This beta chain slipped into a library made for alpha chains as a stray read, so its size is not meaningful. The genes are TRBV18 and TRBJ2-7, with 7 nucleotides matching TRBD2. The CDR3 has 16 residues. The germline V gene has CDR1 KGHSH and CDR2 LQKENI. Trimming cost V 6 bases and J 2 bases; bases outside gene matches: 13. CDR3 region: CASSRTRSAGAYEQYF. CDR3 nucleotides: TGTGCCAGCTCCCGCACACGGTCTGCGGGGGCCTACGAGCAGTACTTC.

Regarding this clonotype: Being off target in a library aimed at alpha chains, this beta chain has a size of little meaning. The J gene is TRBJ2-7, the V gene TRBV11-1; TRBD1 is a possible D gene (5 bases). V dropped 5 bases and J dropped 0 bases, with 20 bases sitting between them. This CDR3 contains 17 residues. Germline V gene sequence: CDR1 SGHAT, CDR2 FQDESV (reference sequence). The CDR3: CASSRWGLQDSSYEQYF. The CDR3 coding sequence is TGTGCCAGCAGCCGATGGGGTTTACAGGATTCCTCCTACGAGCAGTACTTC.

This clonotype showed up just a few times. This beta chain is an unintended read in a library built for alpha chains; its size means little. The CDR3 nucleotides read TGTGCCAGCAGGGGGGCCAACGTCCTGACTTTC. Translation: CASRGANVLTF. The chain is built from TRBV12-3 or TRBV12-4 and TRBJ2-6, with D uncertain. CDR3 length: 11 residues. V lost 6 bases, J lost 4 bases, and 1 base lay in between.